This T cell receptor beta chain originates from a study of T cell changes during pregnancy in multiple sclerosis. Libraries were prepared by immunoSEQ multiplex PCR; TCRdb keeps only in-frame clonotypes and omits some of them. The data hold about 92,000 clones, with approximately 94% observed a single time. The sample holds one count of this clone. V was clipped by 5 bases and J by 3 bases, with 11 bases between them. Germline CDR1 MDHEN, CDR2 SYDVKM. The CDR3 loop spans 13 amino acids. The source material was peripheral blood, sampled in the third trimester of pregnancy. The TCR originated in a female donor with multiple sclerosis, enrolled in a pregnancy study. The chain uses TRBV28 and TRBJ2-7; maybe TRBD2 (5 bases). The CDR3, as DNA: TGTGCCAGCAGTGCCGGACTCCTCTACGAGCAGTACTTC. This sequence encodes CASSAGLLYEQYF.